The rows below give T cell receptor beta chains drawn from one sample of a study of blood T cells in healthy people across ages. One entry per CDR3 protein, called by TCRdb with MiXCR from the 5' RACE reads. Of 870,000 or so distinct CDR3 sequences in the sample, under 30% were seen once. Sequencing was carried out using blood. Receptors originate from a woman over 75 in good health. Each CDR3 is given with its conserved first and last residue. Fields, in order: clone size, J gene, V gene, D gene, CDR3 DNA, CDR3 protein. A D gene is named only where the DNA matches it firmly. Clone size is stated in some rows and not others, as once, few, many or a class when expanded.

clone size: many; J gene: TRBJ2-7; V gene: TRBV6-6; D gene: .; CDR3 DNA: TGTGCCAGCAGTTTCCTCGCAACCTACGAGCAGTACTTC; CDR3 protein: CASSFLATYEQYF
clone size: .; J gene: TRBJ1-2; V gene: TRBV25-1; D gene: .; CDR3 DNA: TGTGCCAGCAGTGGGAGTCTGGGAACCTATGACTACACCTTC; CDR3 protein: CASSGSLGTYDYTF
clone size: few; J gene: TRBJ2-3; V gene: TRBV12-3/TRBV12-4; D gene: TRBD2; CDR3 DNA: TGTGCCAGCAGTTTATCACGGGGGAGGGGTACGCAGTATTTT; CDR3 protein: CASSLSRGRGTQYF
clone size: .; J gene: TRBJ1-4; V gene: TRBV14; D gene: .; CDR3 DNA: TGTGCCAGCAGCCAAAACCCTGGCAGGGGCAATGAAAAACTGTTTTTT; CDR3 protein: CASSQNPGRGNEKLFF
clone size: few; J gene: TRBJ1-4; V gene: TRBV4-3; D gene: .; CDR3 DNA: TGCGCCAGCAGCCATGCAGGGGAGGGGAATGAAAAACTGTTTTTT; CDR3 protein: CASSHAGEGNEKLFF
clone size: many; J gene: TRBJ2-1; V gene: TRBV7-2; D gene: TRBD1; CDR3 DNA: TGTGCCAGCATCTGGACAGGGGCTAACAATGAGCAGTTCTTC; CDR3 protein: CASIWTGANNEQFF
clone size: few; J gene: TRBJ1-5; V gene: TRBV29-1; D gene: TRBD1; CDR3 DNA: TGCAGCGCGTGGGACAGCTATAGCAATCAGCCCCAGCATTTT; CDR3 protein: CSAWDSYSNQPQHF
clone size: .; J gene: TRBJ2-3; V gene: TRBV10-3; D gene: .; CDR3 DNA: TGTGCCATCAGGCCCACTCAGGGAACAGATACGCAGTATTTT; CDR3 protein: CAIRPTQGTDTQYF
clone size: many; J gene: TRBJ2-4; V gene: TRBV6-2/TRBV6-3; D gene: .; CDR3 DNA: TGTGCCAGCAGTATGGGGGGAAACATTCAGTACTTC; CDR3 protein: CASSMGGNIQYF
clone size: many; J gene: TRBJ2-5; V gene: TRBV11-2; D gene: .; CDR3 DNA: TGTGCCAGCAGCTTAGATAGTAACGGGGCACTAAAGACCCAGTACTTC; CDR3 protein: CASSLDSNGALKTQYF
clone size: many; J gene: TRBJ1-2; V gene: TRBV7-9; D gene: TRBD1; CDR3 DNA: TGTGCCAGCAGCTACCATTACAGGGGGCGCGGCTATGGCTACACCTTC; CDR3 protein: CASSYHYRGRGYGYTF
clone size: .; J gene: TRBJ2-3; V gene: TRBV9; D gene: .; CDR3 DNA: TGTGCCAGCAGCGCCCCGTTCACAGGGTTTGTTCGGGCAGATACGCAGTATTTT; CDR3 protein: CASSAPFTGFVRADTQYF
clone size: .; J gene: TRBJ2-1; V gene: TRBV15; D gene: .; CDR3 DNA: TGTGCCACCAGCCCCCGCACCCAAGGCAGGGACCTGTTCTTC; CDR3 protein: CATSPRTQGRDLFF
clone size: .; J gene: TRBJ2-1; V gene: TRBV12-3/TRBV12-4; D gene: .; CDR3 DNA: TGTGCCAGCAGTTTAAAGCGGTCCCTTACAGGAGAGCAGTTCTTC; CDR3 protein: CASSLKRSLTGEQFF
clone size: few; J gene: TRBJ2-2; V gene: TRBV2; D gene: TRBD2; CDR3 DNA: TGTGCCAGCAGCGCGGGGGGGCCCAACACCGGGGAGCTGTTTTTT; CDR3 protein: CASSAGGPNTGELFF
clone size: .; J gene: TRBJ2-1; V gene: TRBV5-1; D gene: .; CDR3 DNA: TGCGCCAGCAGCAGGGATCCGTCCTCAACGGCATACAATGAGCAGTTCTTC; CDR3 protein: CASSRDPSSTAYNEQFF
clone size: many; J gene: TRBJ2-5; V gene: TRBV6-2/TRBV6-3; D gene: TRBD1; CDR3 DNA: TGTGCCAGCAGTTCCGGGACAGGGGTATCAGAGACCCAGTACTTC; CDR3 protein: CASSSGTGVSETQYF
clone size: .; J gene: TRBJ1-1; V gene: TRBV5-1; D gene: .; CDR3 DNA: TGCGCCAGCAGACCCGGGGGGGGAGGGAACACTGAAGCTTTCTTT; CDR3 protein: CASRPGGGGNTEAFF
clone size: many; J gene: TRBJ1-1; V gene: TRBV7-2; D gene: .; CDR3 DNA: TGTGCCAGCAGCTTAGGGGGTCATTTGAACACTGAAGCTTTCTTT; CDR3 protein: CASSLGGHLNTEAFF
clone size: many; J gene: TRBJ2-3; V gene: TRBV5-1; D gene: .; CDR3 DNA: TGCGCCAGCAGCTTGCTCCGCACAGATACGCAGTATTTT; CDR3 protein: CASSLLRTDTQYF
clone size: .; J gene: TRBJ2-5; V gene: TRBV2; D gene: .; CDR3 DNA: TGTGCCAGCAGTCCGACGGGGTACGACAAAGAGACCCAGTACTTC; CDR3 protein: CASSPTGYDKETQYF
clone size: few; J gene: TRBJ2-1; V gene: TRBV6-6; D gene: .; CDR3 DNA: TGTGCCAGCAACTCCGGGACGAACAATGAGCAGTTCTTC; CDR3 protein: CASNSGTNNEQFF
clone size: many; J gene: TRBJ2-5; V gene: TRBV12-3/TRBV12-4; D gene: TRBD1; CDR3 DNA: TGTGCCAGCAGTCGCAGGGGGATACAAGAGACCCAGTACTTC; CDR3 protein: CASSRRGIQETQYF